Listed below are T cell receptor beta chains from one sample, sequenced in a study of T cells in localized non-small cell lung cancer. Sequencing was performed with immunoSEQ multiplex PCR; in TCRdb, only in-frame clones are kept and a portion is missing. This sample has under 70,000 clones, with more than 80% found just once. The sequenced sample was peripheral blood, obtained before any cancer treatment. Every receptor here comes from a woman between 35 and 70 years old with stage I lung adenocarcinoma. The CDR3 runs from the conserved cysteine through the conserved F or W. D genes are given only for firm matches. Where a row states a size, it is once, few, many or the class of an expanded clone; other rows omit it.

>TRBD2|.|TRBJ2-5|TRBV15
CATSRGGLAGDQETQYF
TGTGCCACCAGCAGAGGGGGACTAGCGGGGGATCAAGAGACCCAGTACTTC
>TRBD1|.|TRBJ2-3|TRBV19
CASSLGGGTDTQYF
TGTGCCAGTAGTTTAGGGGGCGGCACAGATACGCAGTATTTT
>.|.|TRBJ1-4|TRBV7-2
CASSSSPGPLEKLFF
TGTGCCAGCAGCTCATCTCCGGGGCCCCTTGAAAAACTGTTTTTT
>TRBD1|few|TRBJ2-3|TRBV19
CASGGRDRRTDTQYF
TGTGCCAGTGGTGGAAGGGACAGGCGGACAGATACGCAGTATTTT
>TRBD1|.|TRBJ1-2|TRBV2
CASSADRNYGYTF
TGTGCCAGCAGTGCGGACAGGAACTATGGCTACACCTTC
>.|.|TRBJ1-2|TRBV6-4
CASSDSRGYYGYTF
TGTGCCAGCAGTGACTCGAGGGGCTATTATGGCTACACCTTC
>.|once|TRBJ1-2|TRBV21-1
CASSKDRRTVSTGYTF
TGTGCCAGCAGCAAAGATCGCCGGACAGTGTCGACTGGCTACACCTTC
>.|.|TRBJ2-7|TRBV28
CASSLTPYEQYF
TGTGCCAGCAGCCTGACACCGTACGAGCAGTACTTC
>.|.|TRBJ2-2|TRBV5-5
CASSLQDLNTGELFF
TGTGCCAGCAGCTTGCAAGATCTAAACACCGGGGAGCTGTTTTTT
>.|.|TRBJ2-2|TRBV2
CASSVLAANTGELFF
TGTGCCAGCAGTGTTTTAGCAGCGAACACCGGGGAGCTGTTTTTT
>.|few|TRBJ2-7|TRBV27
CASRPRYRGLDEQYF
TGTGCCAGCAGGCCACGGTACAGGGGACTAGACGAGCAGTACTTC
>TRBD1|.|TRBJ2-7|TRBV6-5
CASSYQGQGSEQYF
TGTGCCAGCAGTTACCAGGGACAGGGGAGCGAGCAGTACTTC
>TRBD1|.|TRBJ1-2|TRBV5-1
CASSLTQGAEGYTF
TGCGCCAGCAGCCTCACACAGGGGGCTGAAGGCTACACCTTC
>.|few|TRBJ1-5|TRBV10-1
CASSESRESSNQPQHF
TGCGCCAGCAGTGAGTCCAGGGAGAGCAGCAATCAGCCCCAGCATTTT
>.|once|TRBJ1-1|TRBV7-9
CASSFMTVGSTEAFF
TGTGCCAGCAGCTTTATGACGGTCGGAAGCACTGAAGCTTTCTTT
>.|.|TRBJ1-2|TRBV25-1
CASSDGPNYGYTF
TGTGCCAGCAGTGACGGCCCCAACTATGGCTACACCTTC
>.|.|TRBJ1-2|TRBV6-6
CASSAQPNYGYTF
TGTGCCAGCAGTGCACAGCCTAACTATGGCTACACCTTC
>.|.|TRBJ1-1|TRBV11-2
CASSPEQRQAFF
TGTGCCAGCAGCCCGGAACAGCGGCAAGCTTTCTTT
>TRBD1|.|TRBJ1-5|TRBV29-1
CSVGTGDGGQPQHF
TGCAGCGTTGGAACAGGGGATGGGGGTCAGCCCCAGCATTTT
>.|.|TRBJ2-3|TRBV6-1
CASSEFDSSLTDTQYF
TGTGCCAGCAGTGAATTTGACAGTAGTCTCACAGATACGCAGTATTTT
>.|once|TRBJ2-1|TRBV5-1
CASSLLVSSVSYNEQFF
TGCGCCAGCAGCTTGTTGGTTTCTAGCGTCTCCTACAATGAGCAGTTCTTC
>TRBD2|.|TRBJ2-1|TRBV25-1
CASSDGTSGGSSYNEQFF
TGTGCCAGCAGTGACGGGACTAGCGGGGGCAGCTCCTACAATGAGCAGTTCTTC
>.|.|TRBJ1-2|TRBV19
CASSPDRFYGYTF
TGTGCCAGTAGCCCGGACCGATTCTATGGCTACACCTTC
>.|.|TRBJ2-3|TRBV27
CASSLGPGLRSQYF
TGTGCCAGCAGTTTAGGGCCGGGGTTACGTTCGCAGTATTTT
>TRBD1|.|TRBJ1-3|TRBV5-1
CASRYRGPGNTIYF
TGCGCCAGCCGCTACAGGGGTCCTGGAAACACCATATATTTT
>.|.|TRBJ1-2|TRBV4-3
CASSQDWGVPAGYTF
TGCGCCAGCAGCCAAGATTGGGGCGTCCCGGCAGGCTACACCTTC
>.|.|TRBJ2-1|TRBV23-1
CASSHLAFSYNEQFF
TGCGCCAGCAGTCACCTAGCGTTCTCCTACAATGAGCAGTTCTTC
>.|.|TRBJ1-3|TRBV5-4
CASRNFSISGNTIYF
TGTGCCAGCAGAAACTTCAGTATTTCTGGAAACACCATATATTTT
>.|.|TRBJ1-1|TRBV5-1
CASSVQGTNTEAFF
TGCGCCAGCAGCGTACAGGGCACGAACACTGAAGCTTTCTTT
>TRBD2|.|TRBJ2-5|TRBV9
CASSVGGLAEETQYF
TGTGCCAGCAGCGTAGGTGGACTAGCGGAGGAGACCCAGTACTTC
>.|.|TRBJ1-2|TRBV5-8
CASSFRALGGYTF
TGTGCCAGCAGCTTTAGGGCCCTCGGTGGCTACACCTTC
>.|.|TRBJ1-5|TRBV28
CASSQGQYSNQPQHF
TGTGCCAGCAGTCAAGGACAATATAGCAATCAGCCCCAGCATTTT
>.|.|TRBJ2-5|TRBV25-1
CASSETVGYQETQYF
TGTGCCAGCAGTGAAACGGTCGGGTACCAAGAGACCCAGTACTTC
>.|few|TRBJ1-1|TRBV19
CASSWALSTEAFF
TGTGCCAGTAGTTGGGCCCTCAGCACTGAAGCTTTCTTT
>TRBD1|.|TRBJ1-2|TRBV6-1
CASIQDRGASGYTF
TGTGCCAGCATTCAAGACAGGGGGGCGTCCGGCTACACCTTC
>.|.|TRBJ2-3|TRBV5-1
CASSLSARDTQYF
TGCGCCAGCAGCCTTTCTGCCCGGGATACGCAGTATTTT
>.|.|TRBJ1-5|TRBV5-3
CARTITEATQPQHF
TGTGCCAGAACCATCACAGAGGCGACTCAGCCCCAGCATTTT
>TRBD1|once|TRBJ1-5|TRBV19
CASRRETGTNQPQHF
TGTGCCAGTAGGCGCGAGACAGGGACGAATCAGCCCCAGCATTTT
>TRBD1|.|TRBJ1-4|TRBV19
CASSPRQGTNEKLFF
TGTGCCAGTAGTCCAAGACAGGGTACTAATGAAAAACTGTTTTTT
>.|.|TRBJ2-1|TRBV7-2
CASSSPVLNEQFF
TGTGCCAGCAGCTCCCCGGTACTGAATGAGCAGTTCTTC
>TRBD1|.|TRBJ1-1|TRBV6-6
CASSSTDRGNTEAFF
TGTGCCAGCAGCTCTACGGACAGGGGGAACACTGAAGCTTTCTTT
>.|.|TRBJ2-1|TRBV15
CATARDLGSYNEQFF
TGTGCCACCGCCAGGGACCTCGGTTCCTACAATGAGCAGTTCTTC
>TRBD1|.|TRBJ2-5|TRBV7-9
CASRKRTGSGEAQYF
TGTGCCAGCAGGAAAAGGACAGGGTCGGGGGAGGCCCAGTACTTC